A single sample is the source of the 2 T cell receptor beta chains below, sequenced in a study of response to subunit inactivated influenza vaccine (dated by TCRdb to 2017 to 2018). The library came from RT-PCR. Instrument on record: Illumina HiSeq 2500. TCRdb itself trimmed the public reads at Q25 with fastp, ran MiXCR and retained productive beta chains. Records with the same CDR3 protein are collapsed into one entry carrying the most frequent genes and DNA. This sample holds hundreds of thousands of distinct CDR3 sequences; about a fifth were observed only once. The top ten hold about a tenth of the sample. The sample was PBMCs from blood, taken approximately 5 days after vaccination. Receptors originate from a man aged 50 or older who received an inactivated influenza vaccine. Donor details come from another sample of the same person, matched by shared clones.

The chain combines TRBV28 with TRBJ1-3; possibly TRBD1 for D (6 bases). This CDR3 is 16 amino acids long. Looked up from germline, CDR1 is MDHEN and CDR2 is SYDVKM. V was clipped by 4 bases and J by 2 bases, with 15 bases between them. The CDR3 region has the DNA TGTGCCAGCAGTTCCGCAGGGGTCCAAGCTGGAAACACCATATATTTT. Amino acid sequence: CASSSAGVQAGNTIYF.

This clonotype was counted a few times. The chain links TRBV12-3 or TRBV12-4 to TRBJ1-4; 8 nucleotides line up with TRBD1. The trim removed 7 bases at V and 3 bases at J, leaving 4 bases unmatched. The CDR3 has 14 amino acids. CDR3 region: CASTKTGANEKLFF. The CDR3 region has the DNA TGTGCCAGCACTAAGACAGGGGCTAATGAAAAACTGTTTTTT.